These 32 T cell receptor beta chains came from one sample sequenced in a study of human T cells and chemical hapten exposure. TCRdb re-called the RACE reads through MiXCR, storing one row per CDR3 protein. The repertoire has some 50,000 distinct CDR3 sequences, approximately 9.3% of them found once; the top ten carry roughly 13%. Described time point: patch test 1, 2 weeks after DPC sensitization. Treatment meaning: therapeutic diphenylcyclopropenone sensitization with weekly scalp DPC. The source was whole blood, collected in connection with sensitization to the hapten diphenylcyclopropenone (DPC). The receptors here all came from a woman aged 40 to 50 with alopecia areata. Some clones in this sample may be carry-over from other donors' samples.

J is TRBJ2-7 and V is TRBV7-2; D is undetermined. CDR3 length equals 13 residues. Deletions cut 5 bases from V and 2 bases from J, with 10 bases between. Germline CDR1 reads SGHTA; CDR2 reads FQGNSA. The CDR3 DNA reads TGTGCCAGCAGCCCGGACCGAGCCTACGAGCAGTACTTC. Protein product: CASSPDRAYEQYF. The full variable domain, with the rest looked up from reference TRBV7-2 and TRBJ2-7, is GAGVSQSPSNKVTEKGKDVELRCDPISGHTALYWYRQSLGQGLEFLIYFQGNSAPDKSGLPSDRFSAERTGGSVSTLTIQRTQQEDSAVYLCASSPDRAYEQYFGPGTRLTVT.

The gene calls are TRBV2 and TRBJ1-3, with D tentatively TRBD1 (5 bases). There are 14 residues in the CDR3. Germline CDR1 reads SNHLY; CDR2 reads FYNNEI. The V and J ends lost 8 bases and 4 bases respectively, with 15 bases between them. CDR3 coding DNA: TGTGCCAGCCTGGCTAGACAGCCCGGAAACACCATATATTTT. Its protein is CASLARQPGNTIYF.

This chain's CDR3 is CSARGTSGLTEAFF. The CDR3 DNA follows: TGCAGTGCTAGAGGGACTTCAGGGTTAACTGAAGCTTTCTTT. The chain uses TRBV20-1 and TRBJ1-1, with D tentatively TRBD1 (5 bases). Trimming pared 1 base from V and 5 bases from J, leaving 14 bases between. Per germline, CDR1 DFQATT and CDR2 SNEGSKA (reference sequence). CDR3 size: 14 residues.

This clonotype was seen many times. CDR3 residues: CSVEGPQNTEAFF. CDR3 sequence (DNA): TGCAGCGTTGAAGGGCCCCAGAACACTGAAGCTTTCTTT. The V call is TRBV29-1, the J call TRBJ1-1; D is unclear. This CDR3 contains 13 residues. The germline CDR1 and CDR2 sequences are SQVTM and ANQGSEA. Trimming shortened V by 1 base and J by 1 base, and 7 bases separated the two germline ends.

This clonotype was counted at least ten times. This chain joins TRBV15 and TRBJ2-7; D may be TRBD1 or TRBD2 (5 bases each). The CDR3 is 15 amino acids. Trimming stripped 3 bases from V and 7 bases from J, with 19 bases between. Germline CDR1 reads LNHNV; CDR2 reads YYDKDF (reference sequence). The CDR3 region is CATSRSAQGPDEQYF. The CDR3 DNA reads TGTGCCACCAGCAGGAGTGCCCAGGGACCTGATGAGCAGTACTTC.

In its sample, this clonotype was seen many times. The rearrangement joins TRBV4-1 to TRBJ2-2; D perhaps matches TRBD2 (5 bases). Germline values: CDR1 MGHRA, CDR2 YSYEKL. The CDR3 runs 17 residues. Trimming stripped 4 bases from V and 0 bases from J, with 15 bases between. DNA for the CDR3: TGCGCCAGCAGCCGGGGAGCAGATTATCCGAACACCGGGGAGCTGTTTTTT. It is translated as CASSRGADYPNTGELFF.

This clonotype has a count of ten or more. V is TRBV13 and J is TRBJ2-3; D gene ambiguous. V lost 5 bases and J 4 bases, leaving 13 bases between the germline ends. Germline V gene sequence: CDR1 PRHDT, CDR2 FYEKMQ (reference sequence). This CDR3 is 14 amino acids long. As DNA, the CDR3 is TGTGCCAGCAGCCTACGTGAGCCCGCAGATACGCAGTATTTT. Translated, it gives CASSLREPADTQYF.

Only a few counts were recorded for this clonotype. The chain combines TRBV9 with TRBJ1-3; D is possibly TRBD1 (5 bases). This CDR3 is built from 15 residues. V dropped 4 bases and J dropped 1 base, with 12 bases sitting between them. Germline lookup yields CDR1 SGDLS and CDR2 YYNGEE. CDR3 region: CASSNGQHSGNTIYF. The CDR3 region has the DNA TGTGCCAGCAGCAACGGACAACATTCTGGAAACACCATATATTTT.

The chain's CDR3 is CSAKGQGGRYEQYF. CDR3 sequence (DNA): TGCAGTGCTAAGGGACAGGGAGGGCGCTACGAGCAGTACTTC. The rearrangement uses TRBV20-1 and TRBJ2-7; 9 bases fit TRBD1. The CDR3 totals 14 residues. The germline CDR1 and CDR2 sequences are DFQATT and SNEGSKA (reference sequence). J gave up 3 bases and V 4 bases, and 7 bases lay outside the gene matches.

This clonotype appeared many times. This sequence joins TRBV4-1 and TRBJ2-7; 9 bases match TRBD1. CDR1 MGHRA and CDR2 YSYEKL come from the germline V gene. The CDR3 totals 15 residues. Trimming removed 4 bases from V and 2 bases from J; junction bases left unmatched: 6. The DNA of the CDR3 is TGCGCCAGCAGCCCTAACAGGGGGCGAACCTACGAGCAGTACTTC. Translation gives CASSPNRGRTYEQYF.

This clonotype was seen ten or more times. The chain links TRBV29-1 to TRBJ2-5; 10 nucleotides align to TRBD1. The CDR3 runs to 13 residues. Germline CDR1 SQVTM, CDR2 ANQGSEA. V gave up 7 bases and J gave up 5 bases; unmatched junction bases: 7. The CDR3 region is CSADRGRRETQYF. The CDR3 coding sequence is TGCAGCGCCGACAGGGGGCGCAGGGAGACCCAGTACTTC. Drawing the rest from reference TRBV29-1 and TRBJ2-5, the complete variable domain is SAVISQKPSRDICQRGTSLTIQCQVDSQVTMMFWYRQQPGQSLTLIATANQGSEATYESGFVIDKFPISRPNLTFSTLTVSNMSPEDSSIYLCSADRGRRETQYFGPGTRLLVL.

This rearrangement joins TRBV14 to TRBJ1-1; D may be TRBD1 (6 bases). Germline-derived CDR1 and CDR2 are SGHDN and FVKESK. Deletions cut 5 bases from V and 5 bases from J, with 15 bases between. The CDR3 is made up of 14 amino acids. The DNA for the CDR3 is TGTGCCAGCAGCGCAAAAACCAGGGGAACTGAAGCTTTCTTT. Encoded protein: CASSAKTRGTEAFF.

This clonotype has only a few counts. The V and J genes are TRBV7-9 and TRBJ2-7, with a tentative D call TRBD2 (6 bases). V was clipped by 5 bases and J by 2 bases, with 10 bases between them. CDR3 length: 13 residues. The germline V gene has CDR1 SEHNR and CDR2 FQNEAQ (reference sequence). The chain's CDR3 is CASSRGSTYEQYF. In DNA form, the CDR3 reads TGTGCCAGCAGCCGGGGGTCGACCTACGAGCAGTACTTC. Using reference TRBV7-9 and TRBJ2-7 for the parts outside the CDR3, the full variable domain is DTGVSQNPRHKITKRGQNVTFRCDPISEHNRLYWYRQTLGQGPEFLTYFQNEAQLEKSRLLSDRFSAERPKGSFSTLEIQRTEQGDSAMYLCASSRGSTYEQYFGPGTRLTVT.

The chain is built from TRBV7-9 and TRBJ1-4; 8 bases are a match to TRBD1. With V trimmed by 4 bases and J by 7 bases, 11 bases remained unmatched. CDR3 size: 16 residues. The germline gives CDR1 SEHNR, CDR2 FQNEAQ (reference sequence). CDR3 loop: CASSSYQGAGGEKLFF. The CDR3 DNA sequence: TGTGCCAGCAGCTCGTATCAGGGGGCAGGAGGTGAAAAACTGTTTTTT.

This sequence joins TRBV4-3 and TRBJ2-1; D is possibly TRBD1 (5 bases). The CDR3 has 16 residues. V was cut by 0 bases and J by 9 bases, with 18 bases left in between. Looked up from germline, CDR1 is LGHNA and CDR2 is YSLEER. The CDR3 loop reads CASSQDVGAGMGEQFF. The CDR3 nucleotides read TGCGCCAGCAGCCAAGATGTTGGGGCAGGGATGGGTGAGCAGTTCTTC.

This clonotype occurred many times. This chain links TRBV11-2 with TRBJ2-1; TRBD1 agrees at 10 bases. The V and J ends lost 8 bases and 9 bases, in that order; junction bases with no gene match: 7. Per the germline V gene, CDR1 is SGHAT and CDR2 is FQNNGV. The CDR3 covers 13 residues. The CDR3 nucleotides read TGTGCCAGCGCCCCGGGACAGGGGTCTGAGCAGTTCTTC. Translation: CASAPGQGSEQFF.

This clonotype was seen ten or more times. This chain uses TRBV29-1 with TRBJ2-5; tentatively, D is TRBD1 (5 bases). The CDR3 length is 14 residues. V lost 7 bases and J lost 2, with 17 bases in between. Germline V gene data show CDR1 as SQVTM and CDR2 as ANQGSEA. CDR3 loop: CSDPPGQKQETQYF. Written as DNA, the CDR3 is TGCAGCGACCCACCAGGACAAAAACAAGAGACCCAGTACTTC.

The J gene is TRBJ2-7, the V gene TRBV7-9; 9 bases align to TRBD1. V shed 6 bases and J 6 bases; nucleotides not matched to a gene: 9. This CDR3 is 14 amino acids long. CDR1 and CDR2 (germline): SEHNR, FQNEAQ (reference sequence). The CDR3 region is CASSPGTGKGEQYF. DNA of the CDR3: TGTGCCAGCAGTCCCGGGACAGGGAAGGGCGAGCAGTACTTC.

The gene calls are TRBV29-1 and TRBJ2-5; 8 bases line up with TRBD1. The CDR3 sequence is 14 residues long. Per germline, CDR1 SQVTM and CDR2 ANQGSEA. The J segment lost 2 bases and the V segment lost 7 bases, leaving 9 bases of the junction unmatched. As DNA, the CDR3 is TGCAGCGCCGGGGACAGGAAAGGGCAAGAGACCCAGTACTTC. This encodes CSAGDRKGQETQYF. Combining the CDR3 with reference TRBV29-1 and TRBJ2-5 gives the whole variable domain SAVISQKPSRDICQRGTSLTIQCQVDSQVTMMFWYRQQPGQSLTLIATANQGSEATYESGFVIDKFPISRPNLTFSTLTVSNMSPEDSSIYLCSAGDRKGQETQYFGPGTRLLVL.

This chain links TRBV7-8 with TRBJ1-4; the D is unclear. This CDR3 is built from 15 residues. Germline CDR1 and CDR2: SGHVS and FQNEAQ. The V and J ends lost 4 bases and 3 bases respectively, with 12 bases between them. CDR3 sequence (DNA): TGTGCCAGCAGCTATTCAAACGGGGCTAATGAAAAACTGTTTTTT. Translating gives CASSYSNGANEKLFF. The entire variable domain, with the rest obtained from reference TRBV7-8 and TRBJ1-4, is as follows: GAGVSQSPRYKVAKRGQDVALRCDPISGHVSLFWYQQALGQGPEFLTYFQNEAQLDKSGLPSDRFFAERPEGSVSTLKIQRTQQEDSAVYLCASSYSNGANEKLFFGSGTQLSVL.

This clonotype was seen at least ten times. The chain recombines TRBV6-5 with TRBJ2-4, with D possibly being TRBD1 or TRBD2 (5 bases each). The CDR3 consists of 12 residues. Germline loops: CDR1 MNHEY, CDR2 SVGAGI. V dropped 8 bases and J dropped 5 bases, with 10 bases sitting between them. The CDR3 is CASSGTENIQYF. As DNA, the CDR3 is TGTGCCAGCTCCGGGACGGAAAACATTCAGTACTTC.

This clonotype was recorded at least ten times. CDR3 protein: CASTQGVTEAFF. CDR3 nucleotide sequence: TGTGCCAGCACCCAGGGGGTCACTGAAGCTTTCTTT. This sequence joins TRBV7-9 and TRBJ1-1; 7 bases map to TRBD1. Germline V gene lookup returns CDR1 SEHNR and CDR2 FQNEAQ (reference sequence). This CDR3 contains 12 residues. The trim removed 7 bases at V and 4 bases at J, leaving 3 bases unmatched.

The chain employs TRBV11-3 and TRBJ2-5; either TRBD1 or TRBD2 may fit D (5 bases each). Per germline, CDR1 SGHNT and CDR2 YENEEA. Trimming removed 3 bases at V and 13 bases at J, with 18 bases between. The length of the CDR3 is 13 residues. The CDR3 DNA sequence: TGTGCCAGCAGCTTCCCGGGACCGAGGACGCGGTACTTC. Its protein is CASSFPGPRTRYF.

This clonotype was recorded at least ten times. This chain connects TRBV27 to TRBJ1-1; the match to TRBD1 covers 7 bases. Germline CDR1 and CDR2: MNHEY and SMNVEV (reference sequence). This CDR3 is 13 amino acids long. The trim removed 5 bases at V and 5 bases at J, leaving 5 bases unmatched. CDR3 nucleotide sequence: TGTGCCAGCAGTCTTTCAGGGGGGACTGAAGCTTTCTTT. It codes for CASSLSGGTEAFF.

There are many counts of this clonotype. The chain combines TRBV6-2 or TRBV6-3 with TRBJ2-2; the match to TRBD2 covers 7 bases. Germline V gives CDR1 MNHEY, CDR2 SVGEGT. V gave up 6 bases and J gave up 6 bases; unmatched junction bases: 7. This CDR3 region has 14 residues. DNA of the CDR3: TGTGCCAGCAGAATGACTAGCATATCCGGGGAGCTGTTTTTT. This sequence encodes CASRMTSISGELFF.

This clonotype appeared many times. The gene calls are TRBV29-1 and TRBJ2-7; D unresolved. This CDR3 region has 11 residues. Trimming removed 6 bases at V and 3 bases at J, with 9 bases between. Germline V CDR1 and CDR2: SQVTM, ANQGSEA. CDR3: CSVAADYEQYF. CDR3 nucleotides: TGCAGCGTCGCCGCGGACTACGAGCAGTACTTC.

The rearrangement uses TRBV29-1 and TRBJ1-2; the D gene is possibly TRBD1 (5 bases). The CDR3 loop spans 14 amino acids. The V gene's germline CDR1 is SQVTM and CDR2 ANQGSEA. Trimming took 1 base from V and 6 from J, leaving 15 bases between them. The CDR3 reads CSVEVVAGRDGYTF. The CDR3 DNA follows: TGCAGCGTTGAAGTAGTAGCAGGGAGAGATGGCTACACCTTC.

This clonotype was seen ten or more times. This chain connects TRBV27 to TRBJ1-5, with D possibly being TRBD1 (6 bases). The CDR3 loop spans 16 amino acids. The germline CDR1 and CDR2 sequences are MNHEY and SMNVEV (reference sequence). V lost 5 bases, J lost 3 bases, and 17 bases lay in between. CDR3 in amino acids: CASSNRGQGDNQPQHF. In nucleotides, the CDR3 is TGTGCCAGCAGTAATCGGGGGCAGGGAGACAATCAGCCCCAGCATTTT.

This clonotype was seen a handful of times. The J gene is TRBJ1-1, the V gene TRBV5-1; 8 positions agree with TRBD1. The CDR3 contains 15 residues. J gave up 2 bases and V 1 base, and 4 bases lay outside the gene matches. Germline V gene data show CDR1 as SGHRS and CDR2 as YFSETQ. The CDR3 coding sequence is TGCGCCAGCAGCTTGACCGGGACAGGAAACACTGAAGCTTTCTTT. It is translated as CASSLTGTGNTEAFF.

This clonotype appeared many times. This chain connects TRBV4-3 to TRBJ1-6, with D perhaps matching TRBD1 (6 bases). V lost 3 bases and J 10 bases, leaving 22 bases between the germline ends. The CDR3 is 17 amino acids. Germline values: CDR1 LGHNA, CDR2 YSLEER. This CDR3 reads CASSHAAFGNRGSPLHF. The CDR3 DNA reads TGCGCCAGCAGCCATGCAGCCTTTGGGAATAGGGGGTCACCCCTCCACTTT.

This clonotype turned up a few times. The gene calls are TRBV12-3 or TRBV12-4 and TRBJ2-7, with D maybe TRBD1 (5 bases). The CDR3 has 15 amino acids. V gave up 2 bases and J gave up 5 bases, with 16 bases separating them. CDR3 in amino acids: CASSLWGTRRDEQYF. The CDR3 nucleotides read TGTGCCAGCAGTTTATGGGGCACCCGACGGGACGAGCAGTACTTC.

This sequence joins TRBV7-7 and TRBJ2-1; TRBD2 aligns across 8 bases. After removal of 6 bases from V and 5 bases from J, the junction contained 6 bases not matched to a gene. Germline V CDR1 and CDR2: SSHAT, FNYEAQ (reference sequence). The CDR3 totals 14 residues. CDR3 residues: CASRRSGGDNEQFF. The CDR3 nucleotides are TGTGCCAGCAGACGGAGCGGGGGAGACAATGAGCAGTTCTTC.